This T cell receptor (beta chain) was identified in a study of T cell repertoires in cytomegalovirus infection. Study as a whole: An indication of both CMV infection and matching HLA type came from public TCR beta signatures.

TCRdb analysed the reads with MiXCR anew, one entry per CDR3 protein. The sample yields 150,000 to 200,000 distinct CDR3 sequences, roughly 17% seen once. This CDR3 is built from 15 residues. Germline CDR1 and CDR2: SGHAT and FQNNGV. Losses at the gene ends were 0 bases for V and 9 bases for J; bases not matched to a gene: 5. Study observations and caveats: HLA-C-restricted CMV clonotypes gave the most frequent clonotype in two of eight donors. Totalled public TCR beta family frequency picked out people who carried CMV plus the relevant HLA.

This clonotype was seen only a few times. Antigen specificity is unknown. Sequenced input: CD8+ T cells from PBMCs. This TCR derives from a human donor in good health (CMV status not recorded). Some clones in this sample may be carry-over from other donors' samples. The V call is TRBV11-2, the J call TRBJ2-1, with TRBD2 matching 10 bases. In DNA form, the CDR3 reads TGTGCCAGCAGCTTAGAGTCTAGCGGGAGACTTGAGCAGTTCTTC. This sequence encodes CASSLESSGRLEQFF. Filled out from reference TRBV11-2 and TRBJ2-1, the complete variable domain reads EAGVAQSPRYKIIEKRQSVAFWCNPISGHATLYWYQQILGQGPKLLIQFQNNGVVDDSQLPKDRFSAERLKGVDSTLKIQPAKLEDSAVYLCASSLESSGRLEQFFGPGTRLTVL.